Below, 22 T cell receptor beta chains from the same sample are listed, as sequenced in a study of blood T cell repertoires in COVID-19. The protocol was immunoSEQ multiplex PCR, while the TCRdb copy is restricted to in-frame clones and leaves out a portion. This sample yields some 220,000 clones, of which about four fifths are seen a single time; 1.3% belongs to the top ten. Sequencing was done on a sample of PBMCs or T cells enriched from blood (not recorded which). These receptors were collected from a woman in her 40s with acute COVID-19.

The chain recombines TRBV27 with TRBJ2-1; 9 positions match TRBD2. The V segment lost 3 bases and the J segment 10 bases; nucleotides outside the gene matches: 13. The CDR3 totals 16 residues. Germline V gives CDR1 MNHEY, CDR2 SMNVEV (reference sequence). The CDR3 loop reads CASSFGLAGSQWEQFF. CDR3 coding DNA: TGTGCCAGCAGTTTTGGGCTAGCGGGGTCCCAATGGGAGCAGTTCTTC.

V usage is TRBV27 and J usage is TRBJ2-6; 8 bases align to TRBD1. The germline gives CDR1 MNHEY, CDR2 SMNVEV (reference sequence). V was pared by 9 bases and J by 4 bases, with 14 bases of the junction left unmatched. This CDR3 is 17 amino acids long. Written as DNA, the CDR3 is TGTGCCAGTAAAGCCGGGACAGGAGCTCTGGGGGCCAACGTCCTGACTTTC. Protein: CASKAGTGALGANVLTF. Drawing the rest from reference TRBV27 and TRBJ2-6, the complete variable domain is EAQVTQNPRYLITVTGKKLTVTCSQNMNHEYMSWYRQDPGLGLRQIYYSMNVEVTDKGDVPEGYKVSRKEKRNFPLILESPSPNQTSLYFCASKAGTGALGANVLTFGAGSRLTVL.

This chain uses TRBV3-1 (or the pseudogene TRBV3-2) with TRBJ2-5; 9 nucleotides line up with TRBD2. The CDR3 has 15 amino acids. The V and J ends lost 1 base and 4 bases, in that order; junction bases with no gene match: 4. The germline CDR1 and CDR2 sequences are LGHDT and YNNKEL (reference sequence). The CDR3 is CASSQALTSGETQYF. CDR3 sequence (DNA): TGTGCCAGCAGCCAAGCGCTGACTAGCGGAGAGACCCAGTACTTC.

The genes are TRBV29-1 and TRBJ1-2; possible D gene TRBD1, 5 bases. V was pared by 2 bases and J by 6 bases, with 16 bases between. This CDR3 is 14 amino acids long. Germline CDR1 reads SQVTM; CDR2 reads ANQGSEA. CDR3 sequence (DNA): TGCAGCGTTGAATACAGCGTAATGGGGCATGGCTACACCTTC. As protein: CSVEYSVMGHGYTF.

This chain connects TRBV7-8 to TRBJ1-3; 7 nucleotides match TRBD1. The CDR3 has 16 amino acids. The germline CDR1 and CDR2 sequences are SGHVS and FQNEAQ. The J segment lost 0 bases and the V segment lost 5 bases, leaving 7 bases of the junction unmatched. CDR3 residues: CASSKGQPYSGNTIYF. CDR3 DNA: TGTGCCAGCAGCAAGGGACAGCCCTACTCTGGAAACACCATATATTTT.

This clone was detected only once. This chain joins TRBV19 and TRBJ1-1; unclear D gene. Germline lookup yields CDR1 LNHDA and CDR2 SQIVND (reference sequence). CDR3 length: 14 amino acids. V lost 6 bases, J lost 5 bases, and 16 bases lay in between. CDR3 loop: CASRPEPGTTEAFF. The CDR3 nucleotides read TGTGCCAGTAGGCCCGAACCCGGTACGACTGAAGCTTTCTTT. Full variable domain (missing parts from reference TRBV19 and TRBJ1-1): DGGITQSPKYLFRKEGQNVTLSCEQNLNHDAMYWYRQDPGQGLRLIYYSQIVNDFQKGDIAEGYSVSREKKESFPLTVTSAQKNPTAFYLCASRPEPGTTEAFFGQGTRLTVV.

The chain employs TRBV19 and TRBJ1-3; 7 positions match TRBD1. The CDR3 is made up of 14 amino acids. Germline loops: CDR1 LNHDA, CDR2 SQIVND (reference sequence). The ends lost 6 bases at V and 2 bases at J; junction bases unmatched: 4. For the CDR3, the DNA is TGTGCCAGTAGAAAGACAGGGACTGGAAACACCATATATTTT. Encoded protein: CASRKTGTGNTIYF.

There are a few counts of this clone. This chain uses TRBV6-4 with TRBJ2-2; TRBD2 might be the D (6 bases). CDR1 and CDR2 (germline): MRHNA, SNTAGT. V was trimmed by 6 bases and J by 2 bases, leaving 16 bases between them. The CDR3 is made up of 16 amino acids. CDR3 amino acids: CASSSAQEGNTGELFF. CDR3 in DNA: TGTGCCAGCAGCTCCGCGCAGGAGGGAAACACCGGGGAGCTGTTTTTT.

The rearrangement links TRBV28 to TRBJ1-5, with a possible D match to TRBD1 (6 bases). Germline V gene lookup returns CDR1 MDHEN and CDR2 SYDVKM. The V gene lost 4 bases and the J gene lost 7 bases, with 14 bases spanning the gap. The CDR3 extends over 14 amino acids. The CDR3 spells CASSSHRVRQPQHF. CDR3 bases: TGTGCCAGCAGTTCTCACAGGGTCAGGCAGCCCCAGCATTTT.

V is TRBV24-1 and J is TRBJ2-3; TRBD2 matches 13 bases. There are 17 residues in the CDR3. V gave up 2 bases and J gave up 7 bases; unmatched junction bases: 8. Germline V gives CDR1 KGHDR, CDR2 SFDVKD. CDR3: CATSDSRLAGGGNTQYF. For the CDR3, the DNA is TGTGCCACCAGTGATTCGAGACTAGCGGGAGGTGGGAATACGCAGTATTTT.

The chain combines TRBV7-8 with TRBJ2-5, with 9 positions matching TRBD2. The CDR3 totals 12 residues. The junction had 5 bases not matched to a gene; V was cut back by 10 bases and J by 5 bases. Germline V gives CDR1 SGHVS, CDR2 FQNEAQ. CDR3 coding DNA: TGTGCCACAGGCGGGGGGGGCGAGACCCAGTACTTC. Protein product: CATGGGGETQYF.

The chain is built from TRBV4-1 and TRBJ1-5; a weak D match, TRBD1 (5 bases). CDR1 is MGHRA, CDR2 YSYEKL, per germline. The CDR3 sequence is 16 residues long. Trimming left V 4 bases short and J 3 bases short, with 16 bases between. The chain's CDR3 is CASSRGEMYANQPQHF. In DNA, the CDR3 is TGCGCCAGCAGCCGGGGGGAGATGTACGCCAATCAGCCCCAGCATTTT.

The chain links TRBV6-5 to TRBJ2-7; 10 nucleotides line up with TRBD2. The V gene end was trimmed by 8 bases and the J gene end by 3 bases; junction bases not matched to a gene: 7. The CDR3 runs 14 residues. The germline V gene encodes CDR1 MNHEY and CDR2 SVGAGI. DNA of the CDR3: TGTGCCAGCTACGGGACTAGCGATAACTACGAGCAGTACTTC. This encodes CASYGTSDNYEQYF.

The chain joins TRBV7-6 to TRBJ2-1; TRBD2 agrees at 9 bases. The germline CDR1 and CDR2 sequences are SGHVS and FNYEAQ. Trimming took 2 bases from V and 5 from J; bases not matched to a gene: 4. The CDR3 has 15 amino acids. As DNA, the CDR3 is TGTGCCAGCAGCTTATTACTAGCGGGTCACAATGAGCAGTTCTTC. Protein product: CASSLLLAGHNEQFF.

The chain recombines TRBV6-5 with TRBJ2-1; perhaps TRBD2 as D (5 bases). V was cut by 5 bases and J by 2 bases, with 7 bases left in between. Germline values: CDR1 MNHEY, CDR2 SVGAGI. The CDR3 length is 13 residues. The CDR3 sequence is CASSPRAYNEQFF. The CDR3 bases are TGTGCCAGCAGTCCGCGGGCCTACAATGAGCAGTTCTTC.

This chain connects TRBV20-1 to TRBJ2-7; D might be TRBD1 or TRBD2, each matching 7 bases. Per germline, CDR1 DFQATT and CDR2 SNEGSKA (reference sequence). The CDR3 is made up of 13 amino acids. V shed 3 bases and J shed 2 bases, with 11 bases lying between them. Here the CDR3 reads CSASGRGPYEQYF. DNA for the CDR3: TGCAGTGCTAGTGGGAGGGGGCCCTACGAGCAGTACTTC.

This chain links TRBV7-2 with TRBJ2-3, with 12 positions matching TRBD2. V lost 5 bases to trimming and J lost 5 bases; unmatched junction nucleotides: 11. The CDR3 is 17 amino acids. CDR1 and CDR2 from the germline V gene are SGHTA and FQGNSA. The CDR3 here is CASSATLAGGLGDTQYF. The CDR3 coding sequence is TGTGCCAGCAGCGCAACCCTAGCGGGGGGGCTCGGAGATACGCAGTATTTT.

This sequence joins TRBV10-3 and TRBJ1-2, with D tentatively TRBD1 (5 bases). Trimming took 0 bases from V and 3 from J, leaving 11 bases between them. Germline values: CDR1 ENHRY, CDR2 SYGVKD. This CDR3 region has 15 residues. The DNA of the CDR3 is TGTGCCATCAGTGAGTCCGGCAGGGAGGACTATGGCTACACCTTC. Amino acid sequence: CAISESGREDYGYTF.

This chain uses TRBV18 with TRBJ1-1, with TRBD1 matching over 9 bases. The V gene end was trimmed by 3 bases and the J gene end by 3 bases; junction bases not matched to a gene: 5. In germline, CDR1 is KGHSH, CDR2 LQKENI. The CDR3 is 15 residues long. The CDR3 here is CASSPGQGRDTEAFF. The CDR3 DNA reads TGTGCCAGCTCACCCGGACAGGGGAGGGACACTGAAGCTTTCTTT. The full variable domain, completed using reference TRBV18 and TRBJ1-1, is NAGVMQNPRHLVRRRGQEARLRCSPMKGHSHVYWYRQLPEEGLKFMVYLQKENIIDESGMPKERFSAEFPKEGPSILRIQQVVRGDSAAYFCASSPGQGRDTEAFFGQGTRLTVV.

The rearrangement uses TRBV19 and TRBJ2-5, with D possibly TRBD2 on 5 matching bases. In germline, CDR1 is LNHDA, CDR2 SQIVND (reference sequence). This CDR3 has 14 residues. Trimming left V 3 bases short and J 1 base short, with 9 bases between. As DNA, the CDR3 is TGTGCCAGTAGTATCGGCCTAGCCCAAGAGACCCAGTACTTC. It yields the protein CASSIGLAQETQYF.

This clone showed up just once. The V call is TRBV7-9, the J call TRBJ2-7, with unresolved D. Per the germline V gene, CDR1 is SEHNR and CDR2 is FQNEAQ (reference sequence). The CDR3 runs 12 residues. The germline V and J ends were trimmed by 1 base and 2 bases, with 3 bases remaining between them. The CDR3 region is CASSLVAYEQYF. Here the CDR3 DNA reads TGTGCCAGCAGCTTAGTAGCCTACGAGCAGTACTTC. Combining the CDR3 with reference TRBV7-9 and TRBJ2-7 gives the whole variable domain DTGVSQNPRHKITKRGQNVTFRCDPISEHNRLYWYRQTLGQGPEFLTYFQNEAQLEKSRLLSDRFSAERPKGSFSTLEIQRTEQGDSAMYLCASSLVAYEQYFGPGTRLTVT.

This clone appeared many times. The V gene is TRBV19, the J gene TRBJ1-5, with D possibly TRBD1 on 6 matching bases. The CDR3 spans 14 residues. Germline CDR1 LNHDA, CDR2 SQIVND (reference sequence). V dropped 1 base and J dropped 4 bases, with 8 bases sitting between them. The CDR3 bases are TGTGCCAGTAGTATAGCAGGGGAGAATCAGCCCCAGCATTTT. It yields the protein CASSIAGENQPQHF.